Shown below are 2 T cell receptor beta chains from a single sample sequenced in a study of blood T cells in healthy people across ages. Through a sample-barcoded 5' primer and a J-beta primer mix, a second PCR was run for roughly 6 to 11 cycles. TCRdb itself ran the 5' RACE reads through MiXCR, one entry per CDR3 protein. The sample contains about 930,000 distinct CDR3 sequences, almost 30% of which appear only once. These data also formed part of another study, on T cells of mothers and their children.

The material sequenced was blood. Source of these receptors: a woman aged 40-49 years in good health.

This clonotype was detected only a few times. The chain links TRBV18 to TRBJ2-5; TRBD2 agrees at 11 bases. Germline V gives CDR1 KGHSH, CDR2 LQKENI. Germline trimming cut 1 base from V and 1 base from J; bases unmatched to any gene: 11. CDR3 size: 19 residues. The CDR3 loop is CASSPLPASGGPFQETQYF. In DNA, the CDR3 is TGTGCCAGCTCACCACTCCCGGCTAGCGGGGGGCCCTTCCAAGAGACCCAGTACTTC.

This clonotype was recorded at least ten times. This chain uses TRBV27 with TRBJ1-2, with a tentative D call TRBD1 (5 bases). The CDR3 loop spans 14 amino acids. V lost 0 bases and J 2 bases, leaving 7 bases between the germline ends. Looked up from germline, CDR1 is MNHEY and CDR2 is SMNVEV (reference sequence). The CDR3, as DNA: TGTGCCAGCAGTTTATCCCCAGGGAACTATGGCTACACCTTC. Translation: CASSLSPGNYGYTF.